Each of the 7 T cell receptor beta chains below was sequenced from the same sample in a study of blood T cell repertoires in COVID-19. Generated by immunoSEQ multiplex PCR, the TCRdb table keeps only in-frame clones and is missing some. Here the sample spans about 130,000 clones, 75% to 90% being singletons. Sequenced: peripheral blood. The receptors were gathered from a human donor in a cohort sampled during active COVID-19.

Worth noting for this clone: At one of its ends the junction is not consistent with the germline gene, which may arise from a read error. The J gene is TRBJ1-3, the V gene TRBV6-1, with unresolved D. Looked up from germline, CDR1 is MNHNS and CDR2 is SASEGT. This CDR3 is built from 15 residues. The CDR3 spells CASTEMPGLGNTIYF. CDR3 coding DNA: TGTGCCAGCACTGAAATGCCGGGGTTAGGAAACACCATATATTTT.

The chain uses TRBV10-3 and TRBJ1-4, with D uncertain. Germline-derived CDR1 and CDR2 are ENHRY and SYGVKD. The CDR3 runs 15 residues. Between the trimmed V and J ends, which lost 0 bases and 6 bases, there was a span of 11 bases. DNA for the CDR3: TGTGCCATCAGTGAGTCGGTAGAGGTATATGAAAAACTGTTTTTT. It specifies CAISESVEVYEKLFF.

This clone was counted only a few times. This chain uses TRBV5-6 with TRBJ2-3; 8 bases agree with TRBD2. The germline gives CDR1 SGHDT, CDR2 YYEEEE. The CDR3 is 17 amino acids. Germline trimming cut 4 bases from V and 1 base from J; bases unmatched to any gene: 11. The CDR3 DNA reads TGTGCCAGCAGCCCCATTACCACTAGCGGAGGCACAGATACGCAGTATTTT. Protein sequence: CASSPITTSGGTDTQYF.

This clone was seen a handful of times. This chain joins TRBV11-2 and TRBJ1-3; 8 positions agree with TRBD1. The ends lost 3 bases at V and 9 bases at J; junction bases unmatched: 10. Germline V CDR1 and CDR2: SGHAT, FQNNGV. The CDR3 extends over 15 amino acids. This CDR3 is CASSFLSGQGGTIYF. The CDR3 nucleotides read TGTGCCAGCAGCTTCCTCTCAGGACAGGGTGGCACCATATATTTT.

The rearrangement uses TRBV5-1 and TRBJ1-2; D gene uncertain. Germline CDR1 SGHRS, CDR2 YFSETQ. Trimming cost V 9 bases and J 3 bases, with 21 bases left between them. The CDR3 spans 15 residues. CDR3 sequence (DNA): TGCGCCACCGCTTTAGGTGAGGGAACTTACTATGGCTACACCTTC. Encoded protein: CATALGEGTYYGYTF.

Ten or more counts support this clone. The V call is TRBV5-1, the J call TRBJ1-5; 12 bases match TRBD1. CDR1 is SGHRS, CDR2 YFSETQ, per germline. The ends lost 4 bases at V and 7 bases at J; junction bases unmatched: 6. CDR3 size: 15 residues. In DNA, the CDR3 is TGCGCCAGCAGCCCGGGACAGGGGGCTTTGCAGCCCCAGCATTTT. It encodes CASSPGQGALQPQHF. The full variable domain, its missing parts supplied by reference TRBV5-1 and TRBJ1-5, is KAGVTQTPRYLIKTRGQQVTLSCSPISGHRSVSWYQQTPGQGLQFLFEYFSETQRNKGNFPGRFSGRQFSNSRSEMNVSTLELGDSALYLCASSPGQGALQPQHFGDGTRLSIL.

The chain uses TRBV28 and TRBJ1-1; 8 bases map to TRBD1. The V segment lost 6 bases and the J segment 1 base; nucleotides outside the gene matches: 10. This CDR3 is 16 amino acids long. The V gene's germline CDR1 is MDHEN and CDR2 SYDVKM. Written as DNA, the CDR3 is TGTGCCAGCAGCTTTAACAGGGGGGAGCGGAACACTGAAGCTTTCTTT. Protein: CASSFNRGERNTEAFF.